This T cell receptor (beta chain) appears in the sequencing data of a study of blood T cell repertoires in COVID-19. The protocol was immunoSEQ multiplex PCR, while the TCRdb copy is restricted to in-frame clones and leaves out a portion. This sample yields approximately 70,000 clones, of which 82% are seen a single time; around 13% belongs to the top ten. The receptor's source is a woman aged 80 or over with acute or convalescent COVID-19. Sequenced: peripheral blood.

The chain's CDR3 is CASSRAGPETQYF. DNA for the CDR3: TGTGCCAGCAGCCGTGCAGGGCCGGAGACCCAGTACTTC. The genes are TRBV3-1 (or the pseudogene TRBV3-2) and TRBJ2-5, with D perhaps TRBD1 (5 bases). Germline lookup yields CDR1 LGHDT and CDR2 YNNKEL (reference sequence). The V end lost 4 bases, the J end lost 5 bases, and 11 bases lay between the germline ends. The CDR3 sequence is 13 residues long.